This T cell receptor beta chain is drawn from a study of siplizumab effects on memory and regulatory T cells. This CDR3 comprises 12 residues. The germline CDR1 and CDR2 sequences are SGDLS and YYNGEE. V was cut by 3 bases and J by 7 bases, with 7 bases left in between. Libraries were prepared by immunoSEQ multiplex PCR; TCRdb keeps only in-frame clonotypes and omits some of them. The sample gives approximately 90,000 clones, over 85% of which show up once; 0.3% is in the top ten. This clonotype originated in a human donor in good health. Sequenced sample: non-Treg CD4+ T cells sorted from blood. The genes are TRBV9 and TRBJ2-2; D is perhaps TRBD1 or TRBD2 (5 bases each). The CDR3 is CASSGGVGELFF. In DNA, the CDR3 is TGTGCCAGCAGCGGAGGGGTCGGGGAGCTGTTTTTT.